These T cell receptor beta chains were read from a single sample in a study of blood T cell repertoires in COVID-19. The table came from immunoSEQ multiplex PCR; TCRdb's copy has only in-frame clones and leaves some out. The sample consists of 300,000 to 450,000 clones, about nine tenths of them appearing once. The sequencing sample was made of PBMCs or T cells enriched from blood (not recorded which). The receptors come from a woman in her thirties who had been exposed to COVID-19. CDR3s include the opening cysteine and the closing phenylalanine or tryptophan. Each record gives: D gene, V gene, clone size, CDR3 protein. D genes are given only for firm matches. Clone size is shown for a subset of rows, as once, few, many or a class of expanded clone.

-	TRBV11-2	-	CASSPGTRYGYTF
TRBD1	TRBV2	-	CASSTPRGSSYEQYF
-	TRBV2	-	CASGRGRTGELFF
TRBD2	TRBV9	-	CASSVGTSAYNEQFF
-	TRBV28	once	CASSFGQIYNSPLHF
-	TRBV12-5	-	CASGLVAGKNTEAFF
TRBD1	TRBV6-5	-	CASSYSRDRGRQEQYF
-	TRBV11-2	-	CASSLEATPWRQFF
TRBD1	TRBV15	-	CATSSPPGGYNEQFF
-	TRBV11-3	-	CASSFRGGRNTQYF
-	TRBV2	-	CASSVGQSYEQYF
TRBD1	TRBV19	-	CASSLGTGTLETQYF
TRBD1	TRBV7-2	once	CASSFSDRGGTEAFF
TRBD1	TRBV9	-	CASSVEGGRLRNEQFF
TRBD1	TRBV6-5	-	CASNPGQGASTEAFF
TRBD1	TRBV7-2	-	CASSSWTGAGNTIYF
TRBD2	TRBV28	once	CASGLAGSLSYEQYF
-	TRBV27	once	CASNLPGGEQYF
TRBD1	TRBV10-3	-	CAISVGTGDQPQHF
-	TRBV6-1	-	CASSEDTLDTQYF
TRBD1	TRBV2	-	CASSPGTATYGYTF
TRBD1	TRBV18	-	CASSPLGQGVLLPTDTQYF
TRBD1	TRBV28	-	CASSPGTGGKGYGYTF
TRBD1	TRBV30	-	CAGGQGARADTQYF
TRBD2	TRBV6-5	-	CASTLFAGAYEQYF
TRBD2	TRBV29-1	-	CSAGLAGVGEQYF
-	TRBV15	-	CATSREWDFNNEQFF
-	TRBV5-6	-	CASSGSGLRYEQFF
TRBD2	TRBV19	-	CASSGFSGTSGPDTQYF
TRBD1	TRBV10-1	-	CASSSGQGGEQYF
TRBD2	TRBV30	once	CAWGRRRGPGGETQYF
TRBD1	TRBV7-9	-	CASSSQGYGETQYF
-	TRBV2	-	CASRGGPNTGELFF
-	TRBV6-2/TRBV6-3	-	CASSEQTTTNEKLFF
-	TRBV5-1	-	CASSLLGAANEKLFF
-	TRBV11-2	-	CASSLGQVPGAEAFF
-	TRBV19	once	CASSSRTLQETQYF
-	TRBV13	-	CASSLDKRATDTQYF
-	TRBV28	-	CASSLSGYQETQYF
TRBD2	TRBV25-1	-	CASSPGRLAGFYEQYF